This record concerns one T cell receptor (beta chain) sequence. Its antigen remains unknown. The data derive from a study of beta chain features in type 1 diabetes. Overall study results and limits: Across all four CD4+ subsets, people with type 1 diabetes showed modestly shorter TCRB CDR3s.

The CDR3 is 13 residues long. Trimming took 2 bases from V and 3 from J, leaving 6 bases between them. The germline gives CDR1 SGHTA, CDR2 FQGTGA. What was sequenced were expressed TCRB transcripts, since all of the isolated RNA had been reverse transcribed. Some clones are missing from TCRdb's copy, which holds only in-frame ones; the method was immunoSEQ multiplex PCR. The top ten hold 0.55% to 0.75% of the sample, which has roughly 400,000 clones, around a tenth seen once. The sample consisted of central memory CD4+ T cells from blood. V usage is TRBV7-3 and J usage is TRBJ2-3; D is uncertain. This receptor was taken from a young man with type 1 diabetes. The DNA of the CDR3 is TGTGCCAGCAGCTTAGTCCGTACAGATACGCAGTATTTT. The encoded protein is CASSLVRTDTQYF.